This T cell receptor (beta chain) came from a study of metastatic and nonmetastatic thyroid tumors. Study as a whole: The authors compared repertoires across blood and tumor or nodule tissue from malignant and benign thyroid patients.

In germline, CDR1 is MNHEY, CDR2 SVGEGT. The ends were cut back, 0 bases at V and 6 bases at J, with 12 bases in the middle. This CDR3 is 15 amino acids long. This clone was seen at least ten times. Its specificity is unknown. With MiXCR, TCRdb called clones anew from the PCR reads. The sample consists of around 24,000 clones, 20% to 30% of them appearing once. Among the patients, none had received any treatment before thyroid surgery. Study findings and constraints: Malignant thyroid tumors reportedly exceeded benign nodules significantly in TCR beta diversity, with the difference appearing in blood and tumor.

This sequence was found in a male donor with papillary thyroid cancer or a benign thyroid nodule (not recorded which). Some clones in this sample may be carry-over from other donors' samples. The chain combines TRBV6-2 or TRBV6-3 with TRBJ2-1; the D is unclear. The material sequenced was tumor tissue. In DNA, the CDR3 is TGTGCCAGCAGTTACTCCTTGACCAGGTTCAATGAGCAGTTCTTC. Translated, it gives CASSYSLTRFNEQFF.